This T cell receptor beta chain was found in a study of blood T cell repertoires in COVID-19. Background on the study: Samples came from the United States, Italy and Spain, spanning acute and convalescent COVID-19. The analysed material was cDNA or gDNA that came from T cells, B-cell-depleted T cells, or PBMCs.

In the original analysis: It was from reference gene primer amplification that nucleated cell counts were estimated. TCRdb's table, derived via immunoSEQ multiplex PCR, lists solely in-frame clones and lacks some. That table gives V, J and clone size, and the DNA gave D and trimming. The sample shows approximately 82,000 clones, roughly 89% of them seen only once. There are 15 residues in the CDR3. The junction had 3 bases not matched to a gene; V was cut back by 6 bases and J by 0 bases. Looked up from germline, CDR1 is LGHDT and CDR2 is YNNKEL (reference sequence). The clonotype originates from a man aged 65 to 85 with active or convalescent COVID-19. The sample taken for sequencing was peripheral blood. The chain is built from TRBV3-1 (or the pseudogene TRBV3-2) and TRBJ2-1, with 9 nucleotides matching TRBD2. CDR3 in DNA: TGTGCCAGCAGGAATAGCGGGAGCTCCTACAATGAGCAGTTCTTC. Protein product: CASRNSGSSYNEQFF.